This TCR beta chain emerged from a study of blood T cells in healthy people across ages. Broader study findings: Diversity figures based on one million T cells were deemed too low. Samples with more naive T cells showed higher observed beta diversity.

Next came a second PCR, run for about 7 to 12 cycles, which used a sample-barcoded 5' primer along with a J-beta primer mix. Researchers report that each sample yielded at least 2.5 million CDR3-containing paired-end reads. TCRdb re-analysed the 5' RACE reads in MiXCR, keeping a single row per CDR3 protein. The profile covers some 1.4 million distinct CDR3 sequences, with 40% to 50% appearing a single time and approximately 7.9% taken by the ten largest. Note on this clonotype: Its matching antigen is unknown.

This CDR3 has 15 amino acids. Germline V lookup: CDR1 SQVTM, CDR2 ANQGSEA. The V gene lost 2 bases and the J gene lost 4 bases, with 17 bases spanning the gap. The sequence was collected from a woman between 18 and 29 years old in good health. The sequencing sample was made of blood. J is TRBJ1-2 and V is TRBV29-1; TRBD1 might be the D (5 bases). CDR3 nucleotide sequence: TGCAGCGTTGAAAAGGAGTCAGGGACTTTCTATGGCTACACCTTC. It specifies CSVEKESGTFYGYTF.